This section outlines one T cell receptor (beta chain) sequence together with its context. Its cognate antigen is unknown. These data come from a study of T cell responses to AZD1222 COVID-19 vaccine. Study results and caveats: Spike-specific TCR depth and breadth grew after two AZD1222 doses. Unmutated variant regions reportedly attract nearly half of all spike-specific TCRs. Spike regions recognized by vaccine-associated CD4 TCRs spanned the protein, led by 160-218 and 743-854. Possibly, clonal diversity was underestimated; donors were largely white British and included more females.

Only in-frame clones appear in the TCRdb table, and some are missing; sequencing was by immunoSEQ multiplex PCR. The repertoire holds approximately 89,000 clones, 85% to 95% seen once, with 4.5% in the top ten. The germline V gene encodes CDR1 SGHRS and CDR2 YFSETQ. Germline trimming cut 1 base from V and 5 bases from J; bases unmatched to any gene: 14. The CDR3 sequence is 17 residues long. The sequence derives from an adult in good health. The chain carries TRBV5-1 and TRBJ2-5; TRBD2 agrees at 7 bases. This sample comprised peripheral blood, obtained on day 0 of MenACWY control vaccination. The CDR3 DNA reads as TGCGCCAGCAGCTTGCGGGTTCAGGCGGGAGCGCGGGAGACCCAGTACTTC. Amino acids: CASSLRVQAGARETQYF.